Described below is a single T cell receptor beta chain sequence and its context. Only in-frame clones appear in the TCRdb table, and some are missing; sequencing was by immunoSEQ multiplex PCR. Of 310,000 or so clones listed, roughly 86% are singletons. The data were obtained in a study of blood T cell repertoires in COVID-19. Overall study context: PBMCs, B-cell-depleted T cells, or T cells provided the cDNA or gDNA that made up the material.

Germline V gene data show CDR1 as LGHNT and CDR2 as FRNRAP. The CDR3 runs 17 residues. The sequenced sample consisted of peripheral blood. V usage is TRBV12-5 and J usage is TRBJ1-1, with 8 bases identical to TRBD1. The sequence derives from a man between 25 and 39 years old with COVID-19, enrolled during active disease. CDR3 residues: CATRGHPARILFTEAFF. In DNA, the CDR3 is TGTGCCACCAGGGGGCACCCCGCGAGGATACTGTTCACTGAAGCTTTCTTT. The whole variable domain, remainder taken from reference TRBV12-5 and TRBJ1-1, is DARVTQTPRHKVTEMGQEVTMRCQPILGHNTVFWYRQTMMQGLELLAYFRNRAPLDDSGMPKDRFSAEMPDATLATLKIQPSEPRDSAVYFCATRGHPARILFTEAFFGQGTRLTVV.